This TCR beta chain was documented in a study of OX40 agonist ivuxolimab in advanced cancers. Study-level background: Prior anti-PD-1, anti-PD-L1 or anti-CTLA-4 therapy was allowed; less than 45% had some.

The repertoire was sequenced with immunoSEQ multiplex PCR; TCRdb's copy has only in-frame clones and lacks some. The sample yields 84,000 or so clones, 90% to 95% seen once. Deletions cut 3 bases from V and 2 bases from J, with 11 bases between. Germline V CDR1 and CDR2: GTSNPN, SVGIG (reference sequence). CDR3 size: 13 residues. Collection of blood occurred at baseline, at cycle 4 day 1, and at cycle 7 day 1. The V call is TRBV30, the J call TRBJ2-7, with unresolved D. The source material was CD4+ or CD8+ T cells sorted from blood, sampled in a trial of the OX40 agonist ivuxolimab. The TCR comes from an adult with an advanced solid tumor such as melanoma, head and neck, liver or kidney cancer. CDR3 nucleotides: TGTGCCTGGAGGCTCCCCCCTACCTACGAGCAGTACTTC. Its protein is CAWRLPPTYEQYF.